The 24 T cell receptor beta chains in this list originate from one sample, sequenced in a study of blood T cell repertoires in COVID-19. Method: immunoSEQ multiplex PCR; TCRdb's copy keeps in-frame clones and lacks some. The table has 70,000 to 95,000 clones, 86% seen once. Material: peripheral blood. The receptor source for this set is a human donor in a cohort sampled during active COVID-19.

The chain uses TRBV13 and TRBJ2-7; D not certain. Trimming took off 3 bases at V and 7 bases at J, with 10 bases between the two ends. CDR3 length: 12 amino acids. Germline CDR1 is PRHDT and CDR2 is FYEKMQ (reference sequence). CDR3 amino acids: CASSFGRAEQYF. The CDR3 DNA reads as TGTGCCAGCAGCTTCGGTCGTGCGGAGCAGTACTTC.

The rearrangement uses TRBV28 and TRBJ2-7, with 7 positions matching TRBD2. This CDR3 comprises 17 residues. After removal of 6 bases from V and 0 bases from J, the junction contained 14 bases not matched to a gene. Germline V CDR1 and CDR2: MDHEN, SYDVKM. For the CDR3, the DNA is TGTGCCAGCAGCATGAACCTAAAGCTAGCGGCCTCCTACGAGCAGTACTTC. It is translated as CASSMNLKLAASYEQYF. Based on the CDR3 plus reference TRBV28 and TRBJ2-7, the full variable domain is DVKVTQSSRYLVKRTGEKVFLECVQDMDHENMFWYRQDPGLGLRLIYFSYDVKMKEKGDIPEGYSVSREKKERFSLILESASTNQTSMYLCASSMNLKLAASYEQYFGPGTRLTVT.

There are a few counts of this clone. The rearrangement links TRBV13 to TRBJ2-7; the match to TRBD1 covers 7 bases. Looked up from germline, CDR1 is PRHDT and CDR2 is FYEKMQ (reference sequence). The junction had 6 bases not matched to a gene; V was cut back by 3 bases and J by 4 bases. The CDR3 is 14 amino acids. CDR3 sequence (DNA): TGTGCCAGCAGCTTCTCTAGCAGGGGGTACGAGCAGTACTTC. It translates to CASSFSSRGYEQYF.

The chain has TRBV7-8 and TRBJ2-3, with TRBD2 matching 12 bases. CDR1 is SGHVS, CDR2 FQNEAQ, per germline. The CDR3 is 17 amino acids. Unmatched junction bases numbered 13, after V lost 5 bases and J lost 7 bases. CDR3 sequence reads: CASSRSGGLAGSHTQYF. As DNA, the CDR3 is TGTGCCAGCAGCCGGTCGGGGGGACTAGCGGGTTCTCATACGCAGTATTTT.

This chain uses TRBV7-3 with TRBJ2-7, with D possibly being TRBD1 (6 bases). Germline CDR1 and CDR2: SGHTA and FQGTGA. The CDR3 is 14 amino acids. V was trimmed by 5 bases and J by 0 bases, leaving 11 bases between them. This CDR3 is CASSLRTVSYEQYF. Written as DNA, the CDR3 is TGTGCCAGCAGCCTCCGGACAGTCTCCTACGAGCAGTACTTC.

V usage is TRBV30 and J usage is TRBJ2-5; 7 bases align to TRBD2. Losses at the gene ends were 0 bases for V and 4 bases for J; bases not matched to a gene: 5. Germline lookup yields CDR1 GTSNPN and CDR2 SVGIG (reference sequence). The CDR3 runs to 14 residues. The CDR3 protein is CAWSVLSGGETQYF. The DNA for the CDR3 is TGTGCCTGGAGTGTACTTTCGGGAGGAGAGACCCAGTACTTC.

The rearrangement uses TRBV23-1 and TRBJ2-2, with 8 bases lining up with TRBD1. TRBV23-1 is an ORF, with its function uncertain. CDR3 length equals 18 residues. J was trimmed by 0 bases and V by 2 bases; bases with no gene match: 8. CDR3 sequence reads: CASSQRHRDRTNTGELFF. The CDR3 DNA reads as TGCGCCAGCAGTCAAAGACATCGGGACAGGACGAACACCGGGGAGCTGTTTTTT.

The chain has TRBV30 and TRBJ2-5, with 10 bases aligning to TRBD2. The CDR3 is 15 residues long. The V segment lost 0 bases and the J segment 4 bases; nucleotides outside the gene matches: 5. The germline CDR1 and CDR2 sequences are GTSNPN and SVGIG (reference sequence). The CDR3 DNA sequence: TGTGCCTGGAGTGTACGACTAGCGGGCTTAGAGACCCAGTACTTC. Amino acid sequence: CAWSVRLAGLETQYF. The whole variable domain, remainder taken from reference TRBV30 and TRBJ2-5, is SQTIHQWPATLVQPVGSPLSLECTVEGTSNPNLYWYRQAAGRGLQLLFYSVGIGQISSEVPQNLSASRPQDRQFILSSKKLLLSDSGFYLCAWSVRLAGLETQYFGPGTRLLVL.

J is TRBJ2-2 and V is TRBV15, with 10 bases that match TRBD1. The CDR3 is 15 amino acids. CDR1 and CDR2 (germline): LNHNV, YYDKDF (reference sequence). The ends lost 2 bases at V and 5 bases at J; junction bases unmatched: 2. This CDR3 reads CATSRPGQGTGELFF. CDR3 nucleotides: TGTGCCACCAGCAGACCGGGACAGGGGACCGGGGAGCTGTTTTTT. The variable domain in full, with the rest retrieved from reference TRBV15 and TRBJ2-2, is DAMVIQNPRYQVTQFGKPVTLSCSQTLNHNVMYWYQQKSSQAPKLLFHYYDKDFNNEADTPDNFQSRRPNTSFCFLDIRSPGLGDTAMYLCATSRPGQGTGELFFGEGSRLTVL.

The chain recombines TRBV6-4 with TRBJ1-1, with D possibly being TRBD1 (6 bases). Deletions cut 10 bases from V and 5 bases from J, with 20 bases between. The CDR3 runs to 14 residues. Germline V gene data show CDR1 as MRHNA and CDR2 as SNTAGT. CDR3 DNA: TGTGCCACCCGAGATACAAACAGGGCTACTGAAGCTTTCTTT. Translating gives CATRDTNRATEAFF.

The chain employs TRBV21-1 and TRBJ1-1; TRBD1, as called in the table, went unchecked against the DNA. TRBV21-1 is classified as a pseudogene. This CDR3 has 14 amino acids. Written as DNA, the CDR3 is TGTGCCAGCTCTAACAGGGGAGTTCACACTGAAGCTTTCTTT. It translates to CASSNRGVHTEAFF.

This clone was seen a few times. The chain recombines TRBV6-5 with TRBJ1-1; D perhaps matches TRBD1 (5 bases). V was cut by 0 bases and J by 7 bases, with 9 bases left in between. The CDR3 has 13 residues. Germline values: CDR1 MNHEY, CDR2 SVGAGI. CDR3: CASSYSQEFEAFF. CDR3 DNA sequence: TGTGCCAGCAGTTACTCACAGGAGTTTGAAGCTTTCTTT.

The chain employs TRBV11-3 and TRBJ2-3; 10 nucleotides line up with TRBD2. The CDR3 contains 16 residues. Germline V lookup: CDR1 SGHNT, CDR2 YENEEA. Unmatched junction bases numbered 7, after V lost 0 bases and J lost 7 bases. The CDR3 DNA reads TGTGCCAGCAGCTTAGAGGCTAGCGGGGGAGCTAATACGCAGTATTTT. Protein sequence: CASSLEASGGANTQYF. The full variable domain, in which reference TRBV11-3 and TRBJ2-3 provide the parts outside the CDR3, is EAGVVQSPRYKIIEKKQPVAFWCNPISGHNTLYWYLQNLGQGPELLIRYENEEAVDDSQLPKDRFSAERLKGVDSTLKIQPAELGDSAVYLCASSLEASGGANTQYFGPGTRLTVL.

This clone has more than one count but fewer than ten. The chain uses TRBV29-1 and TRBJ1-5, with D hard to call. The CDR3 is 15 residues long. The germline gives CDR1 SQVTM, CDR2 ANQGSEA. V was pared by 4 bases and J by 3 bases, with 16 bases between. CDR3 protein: CSVVLQGRDNQPQHF. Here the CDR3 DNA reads TGCAGCGTTGTGCTCCAAGGGAGGGACAATCAGCCCCAGCATTTT. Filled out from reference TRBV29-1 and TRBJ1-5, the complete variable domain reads SAVISQKPSRDICQRGTSLTIQCQVDSQVTMMFWYRQQPGQSLTLIATANQGSEATYESGFVIDKFPISRPNLTFSTLTVSNMSPEDSSIYLCSVVLQGRDNQPQHFGDGTRLSIL.

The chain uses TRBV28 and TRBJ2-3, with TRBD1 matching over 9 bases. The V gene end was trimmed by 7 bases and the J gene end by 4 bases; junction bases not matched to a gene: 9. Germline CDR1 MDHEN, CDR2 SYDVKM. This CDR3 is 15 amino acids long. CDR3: CASTLSGTGSDTQYF. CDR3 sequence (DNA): TGTGCCAGCACCCTCTCCGGGACAGGGTCAGATACGCAGTATTTT.

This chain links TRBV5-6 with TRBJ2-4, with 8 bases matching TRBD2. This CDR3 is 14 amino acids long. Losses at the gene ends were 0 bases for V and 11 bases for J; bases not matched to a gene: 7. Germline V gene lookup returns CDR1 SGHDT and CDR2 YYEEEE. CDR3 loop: CASSLARGRLVQYF. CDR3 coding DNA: TGTGCCAGCAGCTTGGCACGCGGGAGGTTAGTTCAGTACTTC.

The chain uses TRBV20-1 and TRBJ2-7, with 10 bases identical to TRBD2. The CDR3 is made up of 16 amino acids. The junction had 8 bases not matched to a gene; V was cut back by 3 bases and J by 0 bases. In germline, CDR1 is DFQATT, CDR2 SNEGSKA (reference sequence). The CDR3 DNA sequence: TGCAGTGCTAGTACCCTAGCGGGGGTACCCTCCTACGAGCAGTACTTC. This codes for CSASTLAGVPSYEQYF.

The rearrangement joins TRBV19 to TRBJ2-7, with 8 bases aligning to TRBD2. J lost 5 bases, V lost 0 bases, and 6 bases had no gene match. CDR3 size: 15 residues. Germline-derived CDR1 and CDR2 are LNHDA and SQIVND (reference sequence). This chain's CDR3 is CASSIDLRGANEQYF. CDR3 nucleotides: TGTGCCAGTAGTATAGATCTGCGGGGGGCAAACGAGCAGTACTTC.

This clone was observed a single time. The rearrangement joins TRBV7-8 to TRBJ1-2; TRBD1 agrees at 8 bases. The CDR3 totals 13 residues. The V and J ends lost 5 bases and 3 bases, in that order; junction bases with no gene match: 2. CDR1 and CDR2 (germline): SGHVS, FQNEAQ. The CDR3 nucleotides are TGTGCCAGCAGCGACAGGGGCGACTATGGCTACACCTTC. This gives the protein CASSDRGDYGYTF.

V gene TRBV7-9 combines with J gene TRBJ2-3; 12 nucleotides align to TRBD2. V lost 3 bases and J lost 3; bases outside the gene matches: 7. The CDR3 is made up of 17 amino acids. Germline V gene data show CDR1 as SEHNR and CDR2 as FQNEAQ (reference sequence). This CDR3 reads CASSFWLAGGPTDTQYF. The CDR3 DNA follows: TGTGCCAGCAGCTTTTGGCTAGCGGGAGGGCCGACAGATACGCAGTATTTT.

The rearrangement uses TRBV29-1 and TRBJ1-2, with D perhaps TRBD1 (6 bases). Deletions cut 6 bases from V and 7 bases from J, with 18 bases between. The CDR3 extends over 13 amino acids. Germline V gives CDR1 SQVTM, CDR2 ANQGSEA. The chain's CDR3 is CSVPRGGLGGYTF. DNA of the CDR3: TGCAGCGTCCCAAGGGGGGGGCTGGGTGGCTACACCTTC.

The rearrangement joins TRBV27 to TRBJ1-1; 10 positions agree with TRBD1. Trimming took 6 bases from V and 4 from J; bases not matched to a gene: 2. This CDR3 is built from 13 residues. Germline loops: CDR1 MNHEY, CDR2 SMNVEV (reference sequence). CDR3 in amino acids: CASRDRGVTEAFF. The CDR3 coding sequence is TGTGCCAGCAGGGACAGGGGGGTCACTGAAGCTTTCTTT.

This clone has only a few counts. The CDR3 DNA sequence: TGTGCCAGCAGAGCGGACAGGGCCAACTATGGCTACACCTTC. Its protein product is CASRADRANYGYTF. The J gene is TRBJ1-2, the V gene TRBV6-5, with 8 nucleotides matching TRBD1. The CDR3 contains 14 residues. The V gene end was trimmed by 6 bases and the J gene end by 2 bases; junction bases not matched to a gene: 5. Per germline, CDR1 MNHEY and CDR2 SVGAGI.

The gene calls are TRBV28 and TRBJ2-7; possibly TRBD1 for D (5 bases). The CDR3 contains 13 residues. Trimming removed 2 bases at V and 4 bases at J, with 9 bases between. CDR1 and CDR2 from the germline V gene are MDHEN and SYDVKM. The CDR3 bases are TGTGCCAGCAGTTTACCAGGGTATTACGAGCAGTACTTC. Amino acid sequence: CASSLPGYYEQYF. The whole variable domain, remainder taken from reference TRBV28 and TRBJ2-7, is DVKVTQSSRYLVKRTGEKVFLECVQDMDHENMFWYRQDPGLGLRLIYFSYDVKMKEKGDIPEGYSVSREKKERFSLILESASTNQTSMYLCASSLPGYYEQYFGPGTRLTVT.